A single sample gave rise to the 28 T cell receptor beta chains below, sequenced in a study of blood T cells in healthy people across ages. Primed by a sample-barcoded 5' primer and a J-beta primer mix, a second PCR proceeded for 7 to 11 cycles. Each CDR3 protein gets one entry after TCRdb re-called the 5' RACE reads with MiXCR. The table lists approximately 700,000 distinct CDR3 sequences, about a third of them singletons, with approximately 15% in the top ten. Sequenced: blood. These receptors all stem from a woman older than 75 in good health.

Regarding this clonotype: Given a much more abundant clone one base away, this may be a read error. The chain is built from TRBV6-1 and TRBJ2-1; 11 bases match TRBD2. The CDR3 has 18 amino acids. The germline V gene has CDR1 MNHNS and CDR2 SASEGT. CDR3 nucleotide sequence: TGTGCCAGCAGCTCCATGAGACTAGCGGGGACCTACTACAATGAGCGGTTCTTC. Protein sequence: CASSSMRLAGTYYNERFF.

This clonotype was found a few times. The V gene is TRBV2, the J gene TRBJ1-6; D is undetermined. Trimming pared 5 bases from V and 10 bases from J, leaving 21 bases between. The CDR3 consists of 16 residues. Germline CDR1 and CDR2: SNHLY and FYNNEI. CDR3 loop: CASSWSQDSVGSPLHF. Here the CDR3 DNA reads TGTGCCAGCAGTTGGTCGCAGGACTCCGTCGGGTCACCCCTCCACTTT.

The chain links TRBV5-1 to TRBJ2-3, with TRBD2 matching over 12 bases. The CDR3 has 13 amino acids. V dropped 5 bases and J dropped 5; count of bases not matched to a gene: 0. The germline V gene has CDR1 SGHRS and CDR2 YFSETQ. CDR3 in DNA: TGCGCCAGCAGACTAGCGGGGGGAGATACGCAGTATTTT. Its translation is CASRLAGGDTQYF. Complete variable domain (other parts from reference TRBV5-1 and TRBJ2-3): KAGVTQTPRYLIKTRGQQVTLSCSPISGHRSVSWYQQTPGQGLQFLFEYFSETQRNKGNFPGRFSGRQFSNSRSEMNVSTLELGDSALYLCASRLAGGDTQYFGPGTRLTVL.

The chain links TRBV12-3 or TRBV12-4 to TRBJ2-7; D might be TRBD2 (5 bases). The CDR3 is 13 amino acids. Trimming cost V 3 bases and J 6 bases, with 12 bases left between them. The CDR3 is CASSFLSGVEQYF. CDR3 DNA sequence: TGTGCCAGCAGTTTTCTTTCCGGGGTCGAGCAGTACTTC.

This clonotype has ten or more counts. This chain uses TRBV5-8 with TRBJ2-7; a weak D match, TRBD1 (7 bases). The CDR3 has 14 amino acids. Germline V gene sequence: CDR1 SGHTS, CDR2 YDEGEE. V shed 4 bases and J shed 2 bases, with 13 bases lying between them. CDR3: CASSGGTAAYEQYF. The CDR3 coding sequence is TGTGCCAGCAGCGGGGGGACAGCTGCCTACGAGCAGTACTTC. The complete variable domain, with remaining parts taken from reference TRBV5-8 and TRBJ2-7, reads EAGVTQSPTHLIKTRGQQATLRCSPISGHTSVYWYQQALGLGLQFLLWYDEGEERNRGNFPPRFSGRQFPNYSSELNVNALELEDSALYLCASSGGTAAYEQYFGPGTRLTVT.

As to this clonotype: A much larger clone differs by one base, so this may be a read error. The CDR3 DNA sequence: TGCAGTGCTGGCCTACCGGGACAGGGCCGCTACGAGCAGTACTTC. Protein product: CSAGLPGQGRYEQYF. The chain employs TRBV20-1 and TRBJ2-7; 9 positions agree with TRBD1. This CDR3 has 15 residues. Germline V lookup: CDR1 DFQATT, CDR2 SNEGSKA (reference sequence). J was trimmed by 3 bases and V by 5 bases; bases with no gene match: 11.

CDR3 residues: CASSLALAGARGGEQFF. The CDR3 DNA sequence: TGCGCCAGCAGCTTGGCGCTAGCGGGAGCGAGAGGGGGTGAGCAGTTCTTC. The chain joins TRBV5-1 to TRBJ2-1, with 10 bases identical to TRBD2. The J segment lost 9 bases and the V segment lost 0 bases, leaving 12 bases of the junction unmatched. Germline V CDR1 and CDR2: SGHRS, YFSETQ. The CDR3 runs to 17 residues.

CDR3 bases: TGCAGCGTTAAGGCAGGAAACACTGAAGCTTTCTTT. Amino acid sequence: CSVKAGNTEAFF. This rearrangement joins TRBV29-1 to TRBJ1-1; D ambiguous. The length of the CDR3 is 12 residues. V was pared by 5 bases and J by 2 bases, with 9 bases between. Germline values: CDR1 SQVTM, CDR2 ANQGSEA.

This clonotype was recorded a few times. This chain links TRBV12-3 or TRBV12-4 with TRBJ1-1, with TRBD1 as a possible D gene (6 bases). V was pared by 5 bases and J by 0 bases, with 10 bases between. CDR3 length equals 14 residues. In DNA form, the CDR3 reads TGTGCCAGCAGTGAGGGGGACCTGAACACTGAAGCTTTCTTT. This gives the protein CASSEGDLNTEAFF.

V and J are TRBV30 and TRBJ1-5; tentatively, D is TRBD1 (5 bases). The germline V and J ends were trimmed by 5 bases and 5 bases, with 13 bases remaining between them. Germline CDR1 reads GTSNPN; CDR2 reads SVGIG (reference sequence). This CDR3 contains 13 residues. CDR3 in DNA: TGTGCCTGGGACACCGACAGATATCAGCCCCAGCATTTT. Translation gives CAWDTDRYQPQHF. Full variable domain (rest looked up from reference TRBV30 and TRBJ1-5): SQTIHQWPATLVQPVGSPLSLECTVEGTSNPNLYWYRQAAGRGLQLLFYSVGIGQISSEVPQNLSASRPQDRQFILSSKKLLLSDSGFYLCAWDTDRYQPQHFGDGTRLSIL.

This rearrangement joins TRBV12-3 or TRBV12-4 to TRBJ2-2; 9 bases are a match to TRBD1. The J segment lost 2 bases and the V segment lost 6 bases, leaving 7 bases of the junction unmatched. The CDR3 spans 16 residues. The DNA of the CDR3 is TGTGCCAGCAGCCGGGACAGGGCACAAAACACCGGGGAGCTGTTTTTT. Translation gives CASSRDRAQNTGELFF.

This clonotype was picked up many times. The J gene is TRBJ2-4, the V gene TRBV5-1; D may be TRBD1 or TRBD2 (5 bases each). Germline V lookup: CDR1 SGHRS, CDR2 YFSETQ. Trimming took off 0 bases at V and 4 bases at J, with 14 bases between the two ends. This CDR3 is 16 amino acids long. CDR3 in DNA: TGCGCCAGCAGCTTGGACGGGGCGAGGGGTAAAAACATTCAGTACTTC. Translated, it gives CASSLDGARGKNIQYF.

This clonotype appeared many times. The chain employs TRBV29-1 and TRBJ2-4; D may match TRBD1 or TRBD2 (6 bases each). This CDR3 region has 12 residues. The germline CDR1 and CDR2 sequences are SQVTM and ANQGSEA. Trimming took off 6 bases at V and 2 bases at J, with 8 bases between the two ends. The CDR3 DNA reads TGCAGCGTGGGGGGCCCCAAAAACATTCAGTACTTC. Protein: CSVGGPKNIQYF. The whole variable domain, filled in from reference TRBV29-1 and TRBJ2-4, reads SAVISQKPSRDICQRGTSLTIQCQVDSQVTMMFWYRQQPGQSLTLIATANQGSEATYESGFVIDKFPISRPNLTFSTLTVSNMSPEDSSIYLCSVGGPKNIQYFGAGTRLSVL.

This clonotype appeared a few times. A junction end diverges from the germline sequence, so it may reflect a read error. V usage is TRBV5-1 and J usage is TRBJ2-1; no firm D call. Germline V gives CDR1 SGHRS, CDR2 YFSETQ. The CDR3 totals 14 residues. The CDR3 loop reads CASSLGPEGNGQFF. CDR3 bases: TGCGCCAGCAGCTTGGGACCCGAAGGGAATGGGCAGTTCTTC.

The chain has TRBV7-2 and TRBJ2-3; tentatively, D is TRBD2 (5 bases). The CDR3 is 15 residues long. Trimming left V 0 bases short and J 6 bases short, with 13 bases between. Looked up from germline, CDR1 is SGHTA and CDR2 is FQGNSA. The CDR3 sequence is CASSLAGESADTQYF. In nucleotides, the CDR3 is TGTGCCAGCAGCTTAGCGGGAGAGAGCGCGGATACGCAGTATTTT.

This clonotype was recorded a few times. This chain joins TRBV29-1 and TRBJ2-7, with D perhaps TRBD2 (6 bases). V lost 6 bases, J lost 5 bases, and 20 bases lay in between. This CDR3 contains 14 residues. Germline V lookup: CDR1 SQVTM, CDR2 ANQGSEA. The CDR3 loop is CSVQPRDSQDEQYF. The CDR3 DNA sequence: TGCAGCGTCCAACCACGGGACTCCCAGGACGAGCAGTACTTC.

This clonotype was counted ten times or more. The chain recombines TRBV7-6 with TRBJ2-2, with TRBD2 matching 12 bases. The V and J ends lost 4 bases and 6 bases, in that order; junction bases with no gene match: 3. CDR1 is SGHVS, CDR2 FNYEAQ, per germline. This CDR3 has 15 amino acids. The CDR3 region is CASSWTSGDPGELFF. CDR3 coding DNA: TGTGCCAGCAGCTGGACTAGCGGGGACCCCGGGGAGCTGTTTTTT.

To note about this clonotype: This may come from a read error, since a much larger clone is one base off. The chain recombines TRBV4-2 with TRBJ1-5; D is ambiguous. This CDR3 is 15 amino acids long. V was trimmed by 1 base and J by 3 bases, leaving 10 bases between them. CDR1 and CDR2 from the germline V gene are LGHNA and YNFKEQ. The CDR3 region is CASSQGGGNNQPQHF. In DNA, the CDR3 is TGTGCCAGCAGCCAAGGTGGAGGGAACAATCAGCCCCAGCATTTT.

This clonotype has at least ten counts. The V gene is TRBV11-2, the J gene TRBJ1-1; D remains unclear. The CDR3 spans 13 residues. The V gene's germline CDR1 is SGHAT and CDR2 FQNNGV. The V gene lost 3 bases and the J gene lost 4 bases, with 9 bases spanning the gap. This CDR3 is CASSLIRVTEAFF. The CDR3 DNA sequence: TGTGCCAGCAGCTTGATAAGGGTCACTGAAGCTTTCTTT.

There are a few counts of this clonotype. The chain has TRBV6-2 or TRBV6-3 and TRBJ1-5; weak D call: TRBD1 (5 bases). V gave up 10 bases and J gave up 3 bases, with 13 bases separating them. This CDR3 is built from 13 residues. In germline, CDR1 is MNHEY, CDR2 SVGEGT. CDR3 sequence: CATLMGPNQPQHF. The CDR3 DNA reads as TGTGCCACCCTAATGGGACCCAATCAGCCCCAGCATTTT.

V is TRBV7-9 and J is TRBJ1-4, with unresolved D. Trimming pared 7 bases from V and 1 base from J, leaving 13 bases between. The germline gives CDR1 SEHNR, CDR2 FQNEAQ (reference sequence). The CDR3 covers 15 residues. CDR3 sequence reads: CASIQVGVTNEKLFF. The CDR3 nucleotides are TGTGCCAGCATCCAAGTGGGAGTAACTAATGAAAAACTGTTTTTT.

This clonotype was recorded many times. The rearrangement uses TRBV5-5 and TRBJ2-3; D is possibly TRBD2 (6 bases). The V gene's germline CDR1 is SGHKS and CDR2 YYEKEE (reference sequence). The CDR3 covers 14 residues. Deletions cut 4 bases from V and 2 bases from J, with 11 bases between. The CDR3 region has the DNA TGTGCCAGCAGCGTGGGACTGATCACAGATACGCAGTATTTT. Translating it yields CASSVGLITDTQYF.

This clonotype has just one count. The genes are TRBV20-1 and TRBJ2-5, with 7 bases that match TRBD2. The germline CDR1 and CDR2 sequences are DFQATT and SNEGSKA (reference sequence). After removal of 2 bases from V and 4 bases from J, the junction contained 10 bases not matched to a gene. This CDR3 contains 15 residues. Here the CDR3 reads CSARPPGLNPETQYF. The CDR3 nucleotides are TGCAGTGCTAGACCCCCGGGACTAAATCCAGAGACCCAGTACTTC.

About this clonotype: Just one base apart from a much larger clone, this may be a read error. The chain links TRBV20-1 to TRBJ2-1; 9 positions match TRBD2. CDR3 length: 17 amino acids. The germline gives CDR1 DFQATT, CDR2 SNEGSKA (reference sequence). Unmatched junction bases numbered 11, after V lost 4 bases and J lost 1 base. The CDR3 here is CSATAPGAGGSYNEQFF. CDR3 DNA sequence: TGCAGTGCTACAGCCCCTGGAGCGGGGGGATCCTACAATGAGCAGTTCTTC.

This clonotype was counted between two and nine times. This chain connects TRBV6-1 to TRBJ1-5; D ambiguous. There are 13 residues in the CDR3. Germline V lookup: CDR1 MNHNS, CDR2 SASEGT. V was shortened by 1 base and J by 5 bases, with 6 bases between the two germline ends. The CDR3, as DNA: TGTGCCAGCAGTGAAGGCGGGCATCAGCCCCAGCATTTT. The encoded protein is CASSEGGHQPQHF.

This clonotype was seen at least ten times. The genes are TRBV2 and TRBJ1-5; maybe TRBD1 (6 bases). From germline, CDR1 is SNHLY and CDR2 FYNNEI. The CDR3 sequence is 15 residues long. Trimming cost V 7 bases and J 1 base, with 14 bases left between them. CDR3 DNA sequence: TGTGCCAGCAATTTAGGAGGGGGAAGCAATCAGCCCCAGCATTTT. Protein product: CASNLGGGSNQPQHF.

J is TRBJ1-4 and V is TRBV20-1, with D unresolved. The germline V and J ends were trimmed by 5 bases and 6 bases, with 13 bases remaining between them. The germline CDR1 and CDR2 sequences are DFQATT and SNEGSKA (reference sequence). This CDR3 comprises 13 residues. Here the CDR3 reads CSAVPPGDEKLFF. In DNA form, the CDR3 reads TGCAGTGCTGTGCCTCCGGGCGATGAAAAACTGTTTTTT.

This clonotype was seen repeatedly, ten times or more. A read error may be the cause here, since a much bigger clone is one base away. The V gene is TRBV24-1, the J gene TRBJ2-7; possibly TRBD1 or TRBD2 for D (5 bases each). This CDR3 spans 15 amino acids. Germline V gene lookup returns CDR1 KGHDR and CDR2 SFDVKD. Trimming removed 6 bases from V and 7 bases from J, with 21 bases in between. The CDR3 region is CATSKGDGVLDEQYF. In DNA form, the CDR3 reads TGTGCCACCAGTAAAGGGGACGGGGTTTTGGATGAGCAGTACTTC.